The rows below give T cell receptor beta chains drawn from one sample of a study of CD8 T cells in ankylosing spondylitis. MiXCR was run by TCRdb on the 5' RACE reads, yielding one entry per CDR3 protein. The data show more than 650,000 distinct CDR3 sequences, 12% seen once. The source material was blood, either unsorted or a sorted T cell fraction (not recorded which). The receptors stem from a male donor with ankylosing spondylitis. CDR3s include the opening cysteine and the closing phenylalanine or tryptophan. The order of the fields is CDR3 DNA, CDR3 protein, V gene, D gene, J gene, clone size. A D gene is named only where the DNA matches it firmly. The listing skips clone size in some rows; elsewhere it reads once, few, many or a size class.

DNA: TGCAGTGCTCTTAGGGGGTTGGGGGTAGCTTTCTTT
CDR3: CSALRGLGVAFF
V: TRBV20-1
D: -
J: TRBJ1-1
size: few

DNA: TGTGCCAGCAGATCGGGACAGAGGAATTCACCCCTCCACTTT
CDR3: CASRSGQRNSPLHF
V: TRBV2
D: TRBD1
J: TRBJ1-6
size: -

DNA: TGTGCCAGCTCACCACCGGGGGACAGGGACACCGGGGAGCTGTTTTTT
CDR3: CASSPPGDRDTGELFF
V: TRBV18
D: TRBD1
J: TRBJ2-2
size: -

DNA: TGCAGTGGATTCAGGTTGGGGGAGACCCAGTACTTC
CDR3: CSGFRLGETQYF
V: TRBV20-1
D: -
J: TRBJ2-5
size: -

DNA: TGTGCCAGCAGCTCTGGGGCACGGGGGCCGGGGGCCAACGTCCTGACTTTC
CDR3: CASSSGARGPGANVLTF
V: TRBV7-6
D: -
J: TRBJ2-6
size: -

DNA: TGTGCCAGCTCACCACCGACCTCCAGGAACTATGGCTACACCTTC
CDR3: CASSPPTSRNYGYTF
V: TRBV18
D: -
J: TRBJ1-2
size: -

DNA: TGCAGTGCTAGAGATCTACGGGTCATTGATACGCAGTATTTT
CDR3: CSARDLRVIDTQYF
V: TRBV20-1
D: -
J: TRBJ2-3
size: few

DNA: TGTGCCACCAGCAGACAAGGACAGGGCTACGAGCAGTACTTC
CDR3: CATSRQGQGYEQYF
V: TRBV15
D: TRBD1
J: TRBJ2-7
size: few

DNA: TGTGCCAGCAGCTTGGGGCCAAAGACCCAGTACTTC
CDR3: CASSLGPKTQYF
V: TRBV7-2
D: -
J: TRBJ2-5
size: -

DNA: TGCAGCGTTGGGGTTCGTGAGCAGTTCTTC
CDR3: CSVGVREQFF
V: TRBV29-1
D: -
J: TRBJ2-1
size: many

DNA: TGTGCCAGCAGCCAAGTTCGGGCCGGGGCCAACGTCCTGACTTTC
CDR3: CASSQVRAGANVLTF
V: TRBV4-2
D: -
J: TRBJ2-6
size: few

DNA: TGTGCCAGCAACCCGGGACCGCCACCCAATGAGCAGTTCTTC
CDR3: CASNPGPPPNEQFF
V: TRBV12-3/TRBV12-4
D: -
J: TRBJ2-1
size: many

DNA: TGTGCCAGCAGCGGGGGACAGGGTTGGTCTCGAGCTTTCTTT
CDR3: CASSGGQGWSRAFF
V: TRBV3-1
D: TRBD1
J: TRBJ1-1
size: -

DNA: TGCAGCGCCATCAGTCAGCCGAACACTGAAGCTTTCTTT
CDR3: CSAISQPNTEAFF
V: TRBV29-1
D: -
J: TRBJ1-1
size: -

DNA: TGCGCCACGGCCCGCGACAGGATCTACACTGAAGCTTTCTTT
CDR3: CATARDRIYTEAFF
V: TRBV5-1
D: -
J: TRBJ1-1
size: many

DNA: TGCGCCAGCAGCCTTCTAAGGGGAAGCGGGGAGCTGTTTTTT
CDR3: CASSLLRGSGELFF
V: TRBV4-3
D: -
J: TRBJ2-2
size: many

DNA: TGTGCCAGCAGCTGGGGACGGAGGAACACTGAAGCTTTCTTT
CDR3: CASSWGRRNTEAFF
V: TRBV6-1
D: -
J: TRBJ1-1
size: many

DNA: TGCAGCGTTGTGGGGCAAAACACCCCTAAAGCTTTCTTT
CDR3: CSVVGQNTPKAFF
V: TRBV29-1
D: -
J: TRBJ1-1
size: many

DNA: TGTGCCAGCAGTTTAGCGAAGGGTGAAGCTTTCTTT
CDR3: CASSLAKGEAFF
V: TRBV12-3/TRBV12-4
D: -
J: TRBJ1-1
size: many

DNA: TGTGCCAGCAGTGAAAGGAGTGACAATCAGCCCCAGCATTTT
CDR3: CASSERSDNQPQHF
V: TRBV6-1
D: -
J: TRBJ1-5
size: -

DNA: TGCAGCGTTGAATCACGGGTGTCCGGCTACACCTTC
CDR3: CSVESRVSGYTF
V: TRBV29-1
D: -
J: TRBJ1-2
size: many

DNA: TGTGCCACCAGCAGAGAGGGAACCTACAATGAGCAGTTCTTC
CDR3: CATSREGTYNEQFF
V: TRBV15
D: -
J: TRBJ2-1
size: many

DNA: TGTGCCAGCAGAAATCCGGGACAGGGGGCTAATAATTCACCCCTCCACTTT
CDR3: CASRNPGQGANNSPLHF
V: TRBV28
D: TRBD1
J: TRBJ1-6
size: -

DNA: TGCGCCAGCAGCTTGGTTTGGGGTGACACTGAAGCTTTCTTT
CDR3: CASSLVWGDTEAFF
V: TRBV5-1
D: -
J: TRBJ1-1
size: -

DNA: TGTGCCAGCAGTGAATTCTCGGGATTCTACGAGCAGTACTTC
CDR3: CASSEFSGFYEQYF
V: TRBV6-1
D: -
J: TRBJ2-7
size: few

DNA: TGTGCCAGCAGCCGGACAGGGAGCCAAGAGACCCAGTACTTC
CDR3: CASSRTGSQETQYF
V: TRBV7-2
D: TRBD1
J: TRBJ2-5
size: -

DNA: TGTGCCAGCAGCTTAAGGACTAGCGAATACGAGCAGTACTTC
CDR3: CASSLRTSEYEQYF
V: TRBV7-2
D: TRBD2
J: TRBJ2-7
size: many

DNA: TGCGCCAGCAGCAAGGGGGCCGGTGAGCAGTTCTTC
CDR3: CASSKGAGEQFF
V: TRBV5-1
D: TRBD1
J: TRBJ2-1
size: few

DNA: TGTGCCAGCAGTTACGTCCTAGCGGGACAAGAGACCCAGTACTTC
CDR3: CASSYVLAGQETQYF
V: TRBV6-5
D: TRBD2
J: TRBJ2-5
size: -

DNA: TGCAGTGCTAAGAGCGGGGGGGCTAGCACAGATACGCAGTATTTT
CDR3: CSAKSGGASTDTQYF
V: TRBV20-1
D: TRBD2
J: TRBJ2-3
size: few

DNA: TGCAGCGTAAGTCGGGGACTCGGTAATGAGCAGTTCTTC
CDR3: CSVSRGLGNEQFF
V: TRBV29-1
D: -
J: TRBJ2-1
size: few

DNA: TGTGCCAGCAGTTCGGGACAAGCTATCTCCGAGCAGTACTTC
CDR3: CASSSGQAISEQYF
V: TRBV6-2/TRBV6-3
D: -
J: TRBJ2-7
size: few

DNA: TGCAGTGCTAGAGTTCCAGCGGGAAAGTTCTTC
CDR3: CSARVPAGKFF
V: TRBV20-1
D: TRBD2
J: TRBJ2-1
size: many